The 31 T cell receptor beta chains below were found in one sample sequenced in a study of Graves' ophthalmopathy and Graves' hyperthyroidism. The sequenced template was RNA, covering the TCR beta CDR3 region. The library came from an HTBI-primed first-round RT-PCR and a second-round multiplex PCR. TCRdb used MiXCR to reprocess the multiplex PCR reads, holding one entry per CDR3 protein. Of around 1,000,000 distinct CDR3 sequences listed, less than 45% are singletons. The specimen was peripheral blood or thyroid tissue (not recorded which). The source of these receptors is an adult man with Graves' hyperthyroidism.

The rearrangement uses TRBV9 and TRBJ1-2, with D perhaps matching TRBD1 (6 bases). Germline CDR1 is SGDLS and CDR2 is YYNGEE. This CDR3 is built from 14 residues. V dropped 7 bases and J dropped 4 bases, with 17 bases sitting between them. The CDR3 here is CASSPEQGFYGYTF. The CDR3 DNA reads TGTGCCAGCTCACCCGAACAGGGTTTCTATGGCTACACCTTC.

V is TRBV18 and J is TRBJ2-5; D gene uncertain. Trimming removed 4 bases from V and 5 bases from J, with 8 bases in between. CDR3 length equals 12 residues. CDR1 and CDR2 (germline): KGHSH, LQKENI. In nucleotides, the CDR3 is TGTGCCAGCTCACGGTACAGTGAGACCCAGTACTTC. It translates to CASSRYSETQYF. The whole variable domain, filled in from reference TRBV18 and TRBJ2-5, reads NAGVMQNPRHLVRRRGQEARLRCSPMKGHSHVYWYRQLPEEGLKFMVYLQKENIIDESGMPKERFSAEFPKEGPSILRIQQVVRGDSAAYFCASSRYSETQYFGPGTRLLVL.

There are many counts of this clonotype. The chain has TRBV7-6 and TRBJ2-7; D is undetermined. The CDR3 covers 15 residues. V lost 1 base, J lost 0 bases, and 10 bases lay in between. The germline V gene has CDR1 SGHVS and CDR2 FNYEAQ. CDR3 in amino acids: CASSLETASSYEQYF. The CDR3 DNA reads TGTGCCAGCAGCTTAGAAACGGCCTCCTCCTACGAGCAGTACTTC.

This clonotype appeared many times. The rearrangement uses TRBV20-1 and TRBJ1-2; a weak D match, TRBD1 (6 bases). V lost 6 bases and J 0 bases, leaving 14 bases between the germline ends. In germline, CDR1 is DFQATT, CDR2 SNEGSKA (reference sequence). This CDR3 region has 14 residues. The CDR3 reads CSAPTGPANYGYTF. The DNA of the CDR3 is TGCAGTGCGCCGACAGGCCCAGCTAACTATGGCTACACCTTC.

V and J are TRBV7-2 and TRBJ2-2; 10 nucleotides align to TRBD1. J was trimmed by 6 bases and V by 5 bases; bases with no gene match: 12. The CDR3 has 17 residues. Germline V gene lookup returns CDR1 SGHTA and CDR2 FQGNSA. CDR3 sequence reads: CASSTSGQGRFSGELFF. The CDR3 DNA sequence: TGTGCCAGCAGCACCTCGGGACAGGGGCGGTTTTCCGGGGAGCTGTTTTTT.

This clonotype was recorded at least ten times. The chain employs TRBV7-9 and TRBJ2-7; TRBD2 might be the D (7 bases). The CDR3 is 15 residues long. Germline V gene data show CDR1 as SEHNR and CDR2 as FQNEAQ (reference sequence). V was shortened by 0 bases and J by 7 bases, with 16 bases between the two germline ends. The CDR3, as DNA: TGTGCCAGCAGCTTAGCCGAAGGGGGGGTTCGGGAGCAGTACTTC. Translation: CASSLAEGGVREQYF.

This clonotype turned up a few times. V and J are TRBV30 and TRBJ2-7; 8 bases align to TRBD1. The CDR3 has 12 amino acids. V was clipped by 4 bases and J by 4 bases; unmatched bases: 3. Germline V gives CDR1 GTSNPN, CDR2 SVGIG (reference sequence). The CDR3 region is CAWNGQGYEQYF. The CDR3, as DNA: TGTGCCTGGAATGGACAGGGTTACGAGCAGTACTTC.

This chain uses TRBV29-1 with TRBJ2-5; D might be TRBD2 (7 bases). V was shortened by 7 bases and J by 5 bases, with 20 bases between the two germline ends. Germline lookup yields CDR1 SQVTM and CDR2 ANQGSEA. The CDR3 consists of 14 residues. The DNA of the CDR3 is TGCAGCGGAGCAGGCGGGGGCCAGGGGGAGACCCAGTACTTC. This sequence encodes CSGAGGGQGETQYF.

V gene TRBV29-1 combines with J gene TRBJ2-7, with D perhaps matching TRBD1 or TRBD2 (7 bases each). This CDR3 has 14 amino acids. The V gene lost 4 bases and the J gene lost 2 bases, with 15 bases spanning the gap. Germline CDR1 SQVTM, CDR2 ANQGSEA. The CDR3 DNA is TGCAGCGTTGGGTTGTCAGGGGGGGCCTACGAGCAGTACTTC. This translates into CSVGLSGGAYEQYF.

The CDR3 here is CAISSNRDMGGYTF. DNA of the CDR3: TGTGCCATCAGTTCCAACAGGGATATGGGAGGCTACACCTTC. The chain combines TRBV10-3 with TRBJ1-2, with TRBD1 as a possible D gene (6 bases). This CDR3 spans 14 amino acids. Trimming shortened V by 5 bases and J by 8 bases, and 18 bases separated the two germline ends. Germline assignment: CDR1 ENHRY and CDR2 SYGVKD.

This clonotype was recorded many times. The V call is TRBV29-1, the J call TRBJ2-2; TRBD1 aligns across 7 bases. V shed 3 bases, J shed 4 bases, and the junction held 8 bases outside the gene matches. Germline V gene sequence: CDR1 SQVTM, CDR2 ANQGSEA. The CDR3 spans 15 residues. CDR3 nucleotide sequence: TGCAGCGTTGATGGTGAGGGGGCTGGCACCGGGGAGCTGTTTTTT. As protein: CSVDGEGAGTGELFF.

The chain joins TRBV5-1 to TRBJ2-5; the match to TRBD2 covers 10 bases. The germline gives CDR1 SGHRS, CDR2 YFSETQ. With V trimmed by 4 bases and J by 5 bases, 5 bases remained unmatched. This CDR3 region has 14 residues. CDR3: CASSRLAGDETQYF. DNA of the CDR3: TGCGCCAGCAGCCGGCTAGCGGGAGATGAGACCCAGTACTTC.

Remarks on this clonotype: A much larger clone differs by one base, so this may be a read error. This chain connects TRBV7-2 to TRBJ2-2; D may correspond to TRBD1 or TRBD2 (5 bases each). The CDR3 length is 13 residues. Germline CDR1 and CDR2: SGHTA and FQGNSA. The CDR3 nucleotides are TGTGCCAGCAGAGATCCGGGGACCGGGGAGCCGTTTTTT. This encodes CASRDPGTGEPFF.

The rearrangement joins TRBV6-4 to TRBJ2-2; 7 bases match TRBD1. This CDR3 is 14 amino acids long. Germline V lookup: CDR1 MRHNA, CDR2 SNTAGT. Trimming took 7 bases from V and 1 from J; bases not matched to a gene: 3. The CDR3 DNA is TGTGCCAGCAAGCAGGGGGTGAACACCGGGGAGCTGTTTTTT. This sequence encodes CASKQGVNTGELFF.

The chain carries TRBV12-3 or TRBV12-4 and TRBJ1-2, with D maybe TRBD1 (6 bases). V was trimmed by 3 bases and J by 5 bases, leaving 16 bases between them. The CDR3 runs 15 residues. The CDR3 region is CASSFAGGALYGYTF. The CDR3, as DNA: TGTGCCAGCAGTTTCGCGGGGGGCGCTTTATATGGCTACACCTTC.

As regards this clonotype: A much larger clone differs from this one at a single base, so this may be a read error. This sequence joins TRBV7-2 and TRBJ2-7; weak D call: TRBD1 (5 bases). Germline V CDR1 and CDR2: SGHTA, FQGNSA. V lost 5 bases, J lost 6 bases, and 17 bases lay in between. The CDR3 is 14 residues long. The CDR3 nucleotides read TGTGCCAGCAGCCAAAACAGGCTCCCCTTCGAGCAGTACTTC. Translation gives CASSQNRLPFEQYF.

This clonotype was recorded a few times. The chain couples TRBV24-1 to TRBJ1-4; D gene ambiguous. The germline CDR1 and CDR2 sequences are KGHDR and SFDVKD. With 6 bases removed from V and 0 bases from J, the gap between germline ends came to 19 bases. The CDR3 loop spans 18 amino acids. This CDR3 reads CATSSSQLNRATNEKLFF. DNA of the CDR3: TGTGCCACCAGTTCATCGCAATTAAACCGCGCAACTAATGAAAAACTGTTTTTT.

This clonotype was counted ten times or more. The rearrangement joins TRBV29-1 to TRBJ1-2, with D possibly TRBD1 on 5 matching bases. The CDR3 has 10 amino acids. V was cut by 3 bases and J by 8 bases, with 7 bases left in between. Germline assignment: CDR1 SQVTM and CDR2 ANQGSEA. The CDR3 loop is CSVEGTGYTF. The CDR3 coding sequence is TGCAGCGTTGAGGGGACCGGCTACACCTTC.

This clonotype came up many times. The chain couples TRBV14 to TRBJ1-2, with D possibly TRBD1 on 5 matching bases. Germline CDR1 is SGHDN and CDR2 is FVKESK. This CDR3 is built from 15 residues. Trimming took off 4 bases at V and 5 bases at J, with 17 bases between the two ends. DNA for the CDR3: TGTGCCAGCAGCCCCGGGACGAATCGGCTATATGGCTACACCTTC. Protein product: CASSPGTNRLYGYTF.

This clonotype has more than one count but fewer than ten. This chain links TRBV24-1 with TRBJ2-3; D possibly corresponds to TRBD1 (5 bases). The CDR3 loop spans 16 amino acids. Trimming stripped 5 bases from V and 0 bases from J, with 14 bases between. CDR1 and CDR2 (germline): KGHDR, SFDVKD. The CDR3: CATSGVGQTSTDTQYF. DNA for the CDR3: TGTGCCACCAGTGGGGTGGGGCAGACTAGCACAGATACGCAGTATTTT.

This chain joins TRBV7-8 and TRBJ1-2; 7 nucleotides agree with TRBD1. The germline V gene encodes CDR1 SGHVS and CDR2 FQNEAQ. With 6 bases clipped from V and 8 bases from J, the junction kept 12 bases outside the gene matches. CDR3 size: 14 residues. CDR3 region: CASRSGTEGKGYTF. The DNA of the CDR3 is TGTGCCAGCAGGTCTGGGACAGAGGGGAAGGGCTACACCTTC.

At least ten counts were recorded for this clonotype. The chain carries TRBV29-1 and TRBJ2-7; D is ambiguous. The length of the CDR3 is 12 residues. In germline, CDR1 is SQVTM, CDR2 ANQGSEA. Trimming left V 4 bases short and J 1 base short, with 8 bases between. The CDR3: CSVGGDSYEQYF. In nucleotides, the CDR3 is TGCAGCGTTGGGGGTGATTCCTACGAGCAGTACTTC.

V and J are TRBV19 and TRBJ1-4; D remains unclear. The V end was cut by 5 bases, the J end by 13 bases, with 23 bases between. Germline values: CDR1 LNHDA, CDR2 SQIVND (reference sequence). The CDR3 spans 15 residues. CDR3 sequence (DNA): TGTGCCAGTAGTCCTTGGACTTCTCAGACGCCCCCACTGTTTTTT. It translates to CASSPWTSQTPPLFF.

The CDR3 reads CASGTRLAGNEQFF. The CDR3 DNA is TGTGCCAGCGGGACCCGACTAGCGGGCAATGAGCAGTTCTTC. This chain links TRBV7-9 with TRBJ2-1; TRBD2 matches at 10 bases. The CDR3 is made up of 14 amino acids. CDR1 is SEHNR and CDR2 is FQNEAQ in the germline V gene (reference sequence). The V and J ends lost 8 bases and 6 bases, in that order; junction bases with no gene match: 7.

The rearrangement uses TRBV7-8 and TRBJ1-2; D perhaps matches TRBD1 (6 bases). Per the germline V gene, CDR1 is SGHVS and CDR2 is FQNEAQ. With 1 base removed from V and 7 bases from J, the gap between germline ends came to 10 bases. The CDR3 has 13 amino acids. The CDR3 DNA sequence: TGTGCCAGCAGCTTAGGGGGGGCGTCTGGCTACACCTTC. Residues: CASSLGGASGYTF.

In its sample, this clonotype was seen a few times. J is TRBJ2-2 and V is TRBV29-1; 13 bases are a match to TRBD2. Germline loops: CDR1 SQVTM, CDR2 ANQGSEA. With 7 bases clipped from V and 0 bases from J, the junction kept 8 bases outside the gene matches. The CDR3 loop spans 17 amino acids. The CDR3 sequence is CSGKTSGGPSNTGELFF. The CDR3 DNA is TGCAGCGGAAAGACTAGCGGGGGGCCCTCGAACACCGGGGAGCTGTTTTTT.

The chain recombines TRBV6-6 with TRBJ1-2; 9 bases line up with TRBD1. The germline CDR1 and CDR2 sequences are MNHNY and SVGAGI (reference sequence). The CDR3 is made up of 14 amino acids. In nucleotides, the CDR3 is TGTACGAGTCAACCCGGGACAGGGTTGGTTGGCTACACCTTC. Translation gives CTSQPGTGLVGYTF.

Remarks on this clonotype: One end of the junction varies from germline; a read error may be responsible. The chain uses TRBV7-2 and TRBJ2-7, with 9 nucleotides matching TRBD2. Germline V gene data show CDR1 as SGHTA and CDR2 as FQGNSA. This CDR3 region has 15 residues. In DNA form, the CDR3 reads TGCGCCAGCAGCCCCGGGACTAGCATCTTCTACGAGCAGTACTTC. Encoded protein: CASSPGTSIFYEQYF.

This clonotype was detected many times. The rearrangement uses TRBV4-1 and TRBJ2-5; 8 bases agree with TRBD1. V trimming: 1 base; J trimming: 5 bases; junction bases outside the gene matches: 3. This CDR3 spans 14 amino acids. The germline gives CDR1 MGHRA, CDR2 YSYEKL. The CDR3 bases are TGCGCCAGCAGCCAAGGACAGGGGACGGAGACCCAGTACTTC. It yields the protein CASSQGQGTETQYF.

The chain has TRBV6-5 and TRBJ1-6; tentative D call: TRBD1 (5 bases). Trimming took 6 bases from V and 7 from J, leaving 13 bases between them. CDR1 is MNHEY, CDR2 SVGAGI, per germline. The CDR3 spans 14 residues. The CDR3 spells CASRPPGHNSPLHF. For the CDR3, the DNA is TGTGCCAGCAGACCCCCAGGGCACAATTCACCCCTCCACTTT.

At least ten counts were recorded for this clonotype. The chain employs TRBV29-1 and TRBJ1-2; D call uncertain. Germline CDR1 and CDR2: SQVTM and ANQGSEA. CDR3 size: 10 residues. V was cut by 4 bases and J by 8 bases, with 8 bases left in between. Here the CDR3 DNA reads TGCAGCGTTGTATCTGGAGGCTACACCTTC. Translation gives CSVVSGGYTF.